These 24 T cell receptor beta chains originate from one sample sequenced in a study of T cell repertoires in Merkel cell carcinoma. Profiled with immunoSEQ multiplex PCR; TCRdb holds only in-frame clones, not every one. The sample lists around 14,000 clones; 76% were seen once. Sequencing used tumor tissue. These TCRs come from an adult with Merkel cell carcinoma.

The chain employs TRBV11-3 and TRBJ2-3, with D perhaps being TRBD1 or TRBD2 (5 bases each). Germline V lookup: CDR1 SGHNT, CDR2 YENEEA. V lost 1 base to trimming and J lost 3 bases, with 17 bases between them. This CDR3 is 17 amino acids long. For the CDR3, the DNA is TGTGCCAGCAGCTTAGTTCTGGGGCAGGGCGGGACAGATACGCAGTATTTT. This codes for CASSLVLGQGGTDTQYF.

The rearrangement links TRBV14 to TRBJ2-2, with unresolved D. The CDR3 has 16 residues. The germline V gene has CDR1 SGHDN and CDR2 FVKESK. V lost 1 base to trimming and J lost 5 bases, with 14 bases between them. The DNA of the CDR3 is TGTGCCAGCAGCCAAGCCTTCGGCAGGTCGACCGGGGAGCTGTTTTTT. This encodes CASSQAFGRSTGELFF.

The chain uses TRBV4-2 and TRBJ1-4; D is possibly TRBD1 (5 bases). Germline CDR1 and CDR2: LGHNA and YNFKEQ. With 1 base removed from V and 8 bases from J, the gap between germline ends came to 17 bases. This CDR3 contains 16 residues. In DNA, the CDR3 is TGTGCCAGCAGCCAAGGGGGAGGGACCGGTTTCGAAAAACTGTTTTTT. Protein: CASSQGGGTGFEKLFF.

V is TRBV5-1 and J is TRBJ2-6, with D uncertain. V was cut by 2 bases and J by 0 bases, with 6 bases left in between. This CDR3 has 15 amino acids. Germline V lookup: CDR1 SGHRS, CDR2 YFSETQ. Here the CDR3 DNA reads TGCGCCAGCAGCTTCTTTAGCTCTGGGGCCAACGTCCTGACTTTC. Translated: CASSFFSSGANVLTF.

The chain couples TRBV15 to TRBJ1-5; 9 bases align to TRBD1. The germline gives CDR1 LNHNV, CDR2 YYDKDF (reference sequence). Trimming removed 4 bases from V and 2 bases from J; junction bases left unmatched: 3. The CDR3 loop spans 15 amino acids. CDR3 in amino acids: CATSITGGGNQPQHF. For the CDR3, the DNA is TGTGCCACCAGCATTACAGGGGGCGGCAATCAGCCCCAGCATTTT.

J is TRBJ1-6 and V is TRBV1; the table's D call of TRBD1 was not tested on the DNA. TRBV1 is shown as a pseudogene. This CDR3 contains 16 residues. In DNA, the CDR3 is TGCACCAGCAGCCAAGTAGGGTCAGGGGATAATTCACCCCTCCACTTT. As protein: CTSSQVGSGDNSPLHF.

The rearrangement links TRBV7-2 to TRBJ2-1, with D unresolved. The CDR3 is 11 residues long. The germline gives CDR1 SGHTA, CDR2 FQGNSA. Between the trimmed V and J ends, which lost 5 bases and 10 bases, there was a span of 9 bases. The CDR3 DNA is TGTGCCAGCAGCCTCGCACAGGAGCAGTTCTTC. Translation: CASSLAQEQFF.

The genes are TRBV7-8 and TRBJ1-5, with D possibly being TRBD1 (5 bases). Trimming removed 0 bases at V and 6 bases at J, with 18 bases between. The CDR3 is 17 amino acids. Germline CDR1 SGHVS, CDR2 FQNEAQ. The CDR3 loop is CASSLAIWSGRVQPQHF. In nucleotides, the CDR3 is TGTGCCAGCAGCTTAGCCATCTGGTCAGGGCGGGTTCAGCCCCAGCATTTT.

The chain joins TRBV7-9 to TRBJ1-1; no clear D. Germline lookup yields CDR1 SEHNR and CDR2 FQNEAQ (reference sequence). The CDR3 totals 19 residues. Trimming stripped 6 bases from V and 0 bases from J, with 26 bases between. The CDR3 loop is CASRKDPPHIDGMNTEAFF. CDR3 in DNA: TGTGCCAGCAGGAAAGACCCCCCCCACATCGACGGCATGAACACTGAAGCTTTCTTT.

V usage is TRBV30 and J usage is TRBJ2-7, with 7 nucleotides matching TRBD1. Germline-derived CDR1 and CDR2 are GTSNPN and SVGIG (reference sequence). Unmatched junction bases numbered 5, after V lost 3 bases and J lost 0 bases. This CDR3 is built from 14 residues. CDR3 sequence: CAWSPGTASYEQYF. DNA of the CDR3: TGTGCCTGGAGCCCCGGGACAGCCTCCTACGAGCAGTACTTC.

This chain connects TRBV27 to TRBJ2-3; possibly TRBD1 for D (6 bases). Between the trimmed V and J ends, which lost 2 bases and 2 bases, there was a span of 8 bases. Germline V CDR1 and CDR2: MNHEY, SMNVEV (reference sequence). The CDR3 runs 14 residues. CDR3 DNA: TGTGCCAGCAGTTTAAGGGGGTCCACAGATACGCAGTATTTT. This translates into CASSLRGSTDTQYF.

The gene calls are TRBV7-9 and TRBJ1-2; D gene uncertain. In germline, CDR1 is SEHNR, CDR2 FQNEAQ (reference sequence). The ends were cut back, 5 bases at V and 8 bases at J, with 18 bases in the middle. CDR3 length: 14 amino acids. As DNA, the CDR3 is TGTGCCAGCAGCATCCCACCTGGGAAGGGCGGCTACACCTTC. Its protein is CASSIPPGKGGYTF.

The chain links TRBV10-2 to TRBJ2-1; 8 nucleotides line up with TRBD2. Trimming removed 2 bases from V and 5 bases from J; junction bases left unmatched: 5. Per the germline V gene, CDR1 is WSHSY and CDR2 is SAAADI. The CDR3 is 15 amino acids. In nucleotides, the CDR3 is TGCGCCAGCAGTGAGCGGGAGGGCCAGAACAATGAGCAGTTCTTC. As protein: CASSEREGQNNEQFF.

V is TRBV9 and J is TRBJ2-7; 8 bases match TRBD1. The length of the CDR3 is 16 residues. V shed 3 bases, J shed 1 base, and the junction held 9 bases outside the gene matches. From germline, CDR1 is SGDLS and CDR2 YYNGEE. CDR3 coding DNA: TGTGCCAGCAGCGGACCCCCAGGGGGCGTTTCCTACGAGCAGTACTTC. Encoded protein: CASSGPPGGVSYEQYF.

The chain employs TRBV4-2 and TRBJ1-2; D perhaps matches TRBD1 (6 bases). This CDR3 is built from 15 residues. V gave up 0 bases and J gave up 2 bases, with 10 bases separating them. Germline-derived CDR1 and CDR2 are LGHNA and YNFKEQ. The CDR3 region is CASSQDPQGNYGYTF. DNA of the CDR3: TGTGCCAGCAGCCAAGACCCACAGGGAAACTATGGCTACACCTTC.

V gene TRBV7-9 combines with J gene TRBJ1-1, with 7 nucleotides matching TRBD1. Per germline, CDR1 SEHNR and CDR2 FQNEAQ (reference sequence). This CDR3 has 14 amino acids. Losses at the gene ends were 5 bases for V and 3 bases for J; bases not matched to a gene: 6. For the CDR3, the DNA is TGTGCCAGCAGCCCCAGGGGGGTGGACACTGAAGCTTTCTTT. It is translated as CASSPRGVDTEAFF.

The chain combines TRBV19 with TRBJ2-1, with 8 bases lining up with TRBD2. The V gene end was trimmed by 4 bases and the J gene end by 9 bases; junction bases not matched to a gene: 11. Per germline, CDR1 LNHDA and CDR2 SQIVND (reference sequence). The CDR3 is 15 amino acids. The CDR3 loop reads CASSKGASGFGEQFF. The CDR3 bases are TGTGCCAGTAGTAAAGGCGCTAGCGGGTTCGGTGAGCAGTTCTTC.

The chain uses TRBV5-4 and TRBJ2-1, with unresolved D. Germline V gene lookup returns CDR1 SGHNT and CDR2 YYREEE (reference sequence). Trimming left V 0 bases short and J 6 bases short, with 4 bases between. This CDR3 contains 12 residues. The CDR3 region is CASSLGSNEQFF. The CDR3 DNA is TGTGCCAGCAGCTTGGGAAGCAATGAGCAGTTCTTC.

This chain joins TRBV19 and TRBJ1-4; the match to TRBD1 covers 7 bases. The CDR3 length is 14 residues. The germline CDR1 and CDR2 sequences are LNHDA and SQIVND (reference sequence). V gave up 5 bases and J gave up 8 bases; unmatched junction bases: 8. CDR3 nucleotide sequence: TGTGCCAGTAGTCAACAGGGGTCTGGCGAAAAACTGTTTTTT. Its translation is CASSQQGSGEKLFF.

As regards this clone: At one end, the junction sequence differs from germline, possibly due to a read error. The V gene is TRBV6-5, the J gene TRBJ1-2; 7 bases map to TRBD1. Germline values: CDR1 MNHEY, CDR2 SVGAGI. The CDR3 runs to 12 residues. The CDR3 DNA reads TGTGCCAGCAGTTGGGGACAGACTCGGGAACTTTTC. Its translation: CASSWGQTRELF.

The V call is TRBV7-2, the J call TRBJ2-5; 7 nucleotides align to TRBD2. V lost 2 bases to trimming and J lost 1 base; unmatched junction nucleotides: 4. Germline CDR1 SGHTA, CDR2 FQGNSA. CDR3 length: 15 residues. CDR3: CASSLRLAAQETQYF. In DNA form, the CDR3 reads TGTGCCAGCAGCTTAAGACTAGCAGCCCAAGAGACCCAGTACTTC.

The gene calls are TRBV11-3 and TRBJ1-1, with a possible D match to TRBD1 (5 bases). Germline V CDR1 and CDR2: SGHNT, YENEEA. This CDR3 is 15 amino acids long. With 5 bases removed from V and 1 base from J, the gap between germline ends came to 14 bases. The DNA of the CDR3 is TGTGCCAGCAGCCCAGCGGGGGTATCGAACACTGAAGCTTTCTTT. Translating gives CASSPAGVSNTEAFF.

The J gene is TRBJ2-3, the V gene TRBV7-2; TRBD1 matches 7 bases. The germline V gene encodes CDR1 SGHTA and CDR2 FQGNSA. The CDR3 spans 16 residues. Trimming removed 5 bases from V and 1 base from J; junction bases left unmatched: 9. CDR3 in DNA: TGTGCCAGCAGCACCCGACAGGGTTTGGGCACAGATACGCAGTATTTT. It specifies CASSTRQGLGTDTQYF.

This sequence joins TRBV27 and TRBJ2-1, with 9 bases matching TRBD1. Germline-derived CDR1 and CDR2 are MNHEY and SMNVEV (reference sequence). The V and J ends lost 6 bases and 4 bases, in that order; junction bases with no gene match: 4. CDR3 length: 14 amino acids. The CDR3, as DNA: TGTGCCAGCAGATACAGGGGGCCGTACAATGAGCAGTTCTTC. Translation: CASRYRGPYNEQFF.